What follows are 16 T cell receptor beta chains derived from one specimen sequenced in a study of early stage breast cancer tumors. Sequenced by immunoSEQ multiplex PCR; TCRdb stores in-frame clones only, minus some. The table records 25,000 to 35,000 clones, around three fifths of them present only once. Material: breast tumor tissue. These receptors all stem from a person aged 45-60 years with breast cancer.

V is TRBV6-5 and J is TRBJ2-2; D unresolved. V was pared by 6 bases and J by 6 bases, with 11 bases between. The CDR3 is made up of 13 amino acids. The V gene's germline CDR1 is MNHEY and CDR2 SVGAGI. The CDR3 sequence: CASSNPQPGELFF. The CDR3 DNA sequence: TGTGCCAGCAGCAACCCTCAGCCCGGGGAGCTGTTTTTT.

This chain uses TRBV5-1 with TRBJ1-2; no definite D call. Trimming took 0 bases from V and 0 from J, leaving 18 bases between them. The CDR3 has 18 amino acids. The germline gives CDR1 SGHRS, CDR2 YFSETQ. The CDR3 DNA is TGCGCCAGCAGCTTGGCCGTAGGGCACGAGTTAGCTAACTATGGCTACACCTTC. Translation: CASSLAVGHELANYGYTF.

The genes are TRBV9 and TRBJ2-3, with TRBD2 identical over 8 bases. V shed 3 bases and J 2 bases; nucleotides not matched to a gene: 11. Germline V CDR1 and CDR2: SGDLS, YYNGEE. The CDR3 spans 17 residues. The CDR3, as DNA: TGTGCCAGCAGCGCCCCGACTAGCGCCAGGAACACAGATACGCAGTATTTT. Its protein product is CASSAPTSARNTDTQYF.

The rearrangement links TRBV5-6 to TRBJ2-3, with 8 bases aligning to TRBD2. The CDR3 sequence is 16 residues long. With 2 bases clipped from V and 6 bases from J, the junction kept 11 bases outside the gene matches. Germline V lookup: CDR1 SGHDT, CDR2 YYEEEE. CDR3 DNA: TGTGCCAGCAGCTTCAGGACTAGCAAACCCTCGGATACGCAGTATTTT. It codes for CASSFRTSKPSDTQYF.

This clone has a handful of counts. This chain links TRBV7-8 with TRBJ2-3; 8 nucleotides align to TRBD1. CDR1 is SGHVS and CDR2 is FQNEAQ in the germline V gene. The CDR3 covers 17 residues. The ends lost 2 bases at V and 1 base at J; junction bases unmatched: 8. CDR3 region: CASSLRQGAVRTDTQYF. The CDR3 nucleotides read TGTGCCAGCAGCTTACGGCAGGGGGCGGTCCGCACAGATACGCAGTATTTT.

CDR3 nucleotide sequence: TGCGCCAGCAGCCAAGTAGGCAGGGAGGACACCGGGGAGCTGTTTTTT. It is translated as CASSQVGREDTGELFF. The gene calls are TRBV4-1 and TRBJ2-2; D may be TRBD2 (6 bases). CDR1 is MGHRA, CDR2 YSYEKL, per germline. CDR3 size: 16 residues. Trimming stripped 1 base from V and 3 bases from J, with 12 bases between.

J is TRBJ1-5 and V is TRBV6-1; perhaps TRBD1 as D (6 bases). The CDR3 contains 13 residues. The ends were cut back, 8 bases at V and 5 bases at J, with 13 bases in the middle. Germline V gene data show CDR1 as MNHNS and CDR2 as SASEGT. The CDR3 nucleotides read TGTGCCAGCTGTCTCACAGGGTATCAGCCCCAGCATTTT. Its translation is CASCLTGYQPQHF.

This clone was picked up a small number of times. This rearrangement joins TRBV2 to TRBJ2-5; 14 bases are shared with TRBD2. V lost 5 bases to trimming and J lost 6 bases; unmatched junction nucleotides: 8. In germline, CDR1 is SNHLY, CDR2 FYNNEI. This CDR3 has 16 amino acids. For the CDR3, the DNA is TGTGCCAGCAGTTGGGGACTAGCGGGAGAGGCGAAGACCCAGTACTTC. Translated: CASSWGLAGEAKTQYF.

V is TRBV18 and J is TRBJ1-1, with TRBD1 identical over 7 bases. V lost 0 bases to trimming and J lost 1 base; unmatched junction nucleotides: 11. CDR1 is KGHSH, CDR2 LQKENI, per germline. The CDR3 runs 18 residues. The CDR3 DNA follows: TGTGCCAGCTCACCACCGGGAGGGGGCGGAAGGGAGAACACTGAAGCTTTCTTT. Translation gives CASSPPGGGGRENTEAFF.

The chain uses TRBV2 and TRBJ1-2; D gene ambiguous. Germline V gives CDR1 SNHLY, CDR2 FYNNEI. V was clipped by 5 bases and J by 0 bases, with 7 bases between them. This CDR3 comprises 13 residues. The CDR3 sequence is CASSLNANYGYTF. For the CDR3, the DNA is TGTGCCAGCAGTTTGAACGCTAACTATGGCTACACCTTC.

The V gene is TRBV14, the J gene TRBJ1-1; TRBD1 might be the D (6 bases). This CDR3 spans 14 amino acids. The germline V gene has CDR1 SGHDN and CDR2 FVKESK. V was cut by 2 bases and J by 0 bases, with 7 bases left in between. CDR3 sequence: CASSQKGVNTEAFF. DNA of the CDR3: TGTGCCAGCAGCCAAAAGGGGGTGAACACTGAAGCTTTCTTT. The full variable domain, with the rest looked up from reference TRBV14 and TRBJ1-1, is EAGVTQFPSHSVIEKGQTVTLRCDPISGHDNLYWYRRVMGKEIKFLLHFVKESKQDESGMPNNRFLAERTGGTYSTLKVQPAELEDSGVYFCASSQKGVNTEAFFGQGTRLTVV.

This clone was detected once. The chain combines TRBV18 with TRBJ2-1; D is perhaps TRBD2 (6 bases). This CDR3 contains 15 residues. Per the germline V gene, CDR1 is KGHSH and CDR2 is LQKENI. V was cut by 3 bases and J by 6 bases, with 15 bases left in between. Here the CDR3 reads CASSPTRSGSNEQFF. The CDR3 region has the DNA TGTGCCAGCTCACCGACTAGATCGGGGTCCAATGAGCAGTTCTTC.

The J gene is TRBJ2-7, the V gene TRBV7-3; D perhaps matches TRBD2 (5 bases). Deletions cut 5 bases from V and 5 bases from J, with 22 bases between. Germline CDR1 SGHTA, CDR2 FQGTGA. The CDR3 runs to 16 residues. CDR3 DNA sequence: TGTGCCAGCAGCCCCCAGGCGGGTGCCGGGGTGAACGAGCAGTACTTC. Its translation: CASSPQAGAGVNEQYF.

This clone was observed many times. The gene calls are TRBV19 and TRBJ2-2, with 7 bases identical to TRBD1. Trimming at V came to 5 bases and at J to 6 bases, leaving 6 bases not matched to a gene. The CDR3 covers 14 residues. Germline CDR1 is LNHDA and CDR2 is SQIVND (reference sequence). In DNA form, the CDR3 reads TGTGCCAGTAGTTCCGGACAGGAGGCCGGGGAGCTGTTTTTT. Translation: CASSSGQEAGELFF.

The V and J genes are TRBV18 and TRBJ2-5; 9 bases match TRBD1. The CDR3 length is 16 residues. V shed 2 bases, J shed 4 bases, and the junction held 8 bases outside the gene matches. Germline V CDR1 and CDR2: KGHSH, LQKENI. Here the CDR3 reads CASSPGTGRYGETQYF. The CDR3 DNA reads TGTGCCAGCTCACCAGGGACAGGGAGGTATGGAGAGACCCAGTACTTC. The entire variable domain, with the rest obtained from reference TRBV18 and TRBJ2-5, is as follows: NAGVMQNPRHLVRRRGQEARLRCSPMKGHSHVYWYRQLPEEGLKFMVYLQKENIIDESGMPKERFSAEFPKEGPSILRIQQVVRGDSAAYFCASSPGTGRYGETQYFGPGTRLLVL.

The J gene is TRBJ1-5, the V gene TRBV10-3; unclear D gene. The CDR3 consists of 15 residues. Trimming cost V 0 bases and J 2 bases, with 8 bases left between them. The germline CDR1 and CDR2 sequences are ENHRY and SYGVKD. The CDR3 region is CAISESAAGNQPQHF. CDR3 DNA: TGTGCCATCAGTGAGTCGGCGGCAGGCAATCAGCCCCAGCATTTT.